This T cell receptor beta chain came from a study of PD-L1 blockade in urothelial cancer. At the level of the study: Blood was analyzed 3 weeks (second dose) and 6 weeks after treatment start. Study-wide results and limits: More expansion of tumor-associated blood clones, seen at 3 weeks, marked durable-benefit patients.

On this clone itself: Its antigen is not known.

Assay used: immunoSEQ multiplex PCR; TCRdb lists only in-frame clones, some missing. This repertoire shows approximately 100,000 clones, around 90% found once; its top ten account for about 0.92%. Germline V gene sequence: CDR1 MDHEN, CDR2 SYDVKM. The V end was cut by 6 bases, the J end by 4 bases, with 19 bases between. The CDR3 totals 15 residues. The sample in question was PBMCs, obtained around atezolizumab (anti-PD-L1) treatment. The sequence was obtained from a woman of 80 years or more with urothelial cancer. The V and J genes are TRBV28 and TRBJ2-7; possibly TRBD2 for D (6 bases). CDR3 nucleotide sequence: TGTGCCAGCAGCCTCGGATCTGCGGGAAAATACGAGCAGTACTTC. It is translated as CASSLGSAGKYEQYF. The full variable domain, rest sourced from reference TRBV28 and TRBJ2-7, is DVKVTQSSRYLVKRTGEKVFLECVQDMDHENMFWYRQDPGLGLRLIYFSYDVKMKEKGDIPEGYSVSREKKERFSLILESASTNQTSMYLCASSLGSAGKYEQYFGPGTRLTVT.